This T cell receptor (beta chain) was sequenced during a study of response to subunit inactivated influenza vaccine (dated by TCRdb to 2016 to 2019). Turning to the overall study: Deep quantitative T cell receptor repertoire profiling was used in the study to track responses to a trivalent subunit inactivated influenza vaccine. On the study overall, not on this receptor specifically: According to the authors, only a limited number of new T cells may be recruited by each seasonal influenza vaccination.

The CDR1 and CDR2 encoded by the germline V gene (reference sequence) are LGHDT and YNNKEL. V loses 3 bases of germline sequence and J loses 8 bases, and the interval between the two ends is 5 bases. The CDR3 has 11 amino acids, counting the end cysteine and phenylalanine. Kept here is only the CDR3 DNA, which spans 33 bases and is read in frame from base 1. Library preparation used RT-PCR. Reads for this sample came from an Illumina HiSeq 2500. TCRdb reanalyzed the raw reads on its own, using fastp at Q25 for trimming and MiXCR for clone calling, and kept in-frame beta chains. Identical CDR3 protein sequences are pooled into one entry, listed with their most common genes and DNA. The sample table records 290,000 or so distinct CDR3 sequences; over 20% of these occur just once. The ten largest make up under 13% of the sample. As to this clonotype: This clone's antigen is unknown. The sample holds no much larger clone one base away, and base qualities are not on file.

This TCR derives from a man aged 50 to 69 who received an inactivated influenza vaccine. Donor details come from another sample of the same person, matched by shared clones. Here the sequenced sample was PBMCs from blood, taken less than 22 months after vaccination. The sequence is built from TRBV3-1 and TRBJ2-1; a confident D gene designation cannot be given. The CDR3 corresponds to CASSHMYEQFF. The base sequence is TGTGCCAGCAGCCATATGTATGAGCAGTTCTTC.